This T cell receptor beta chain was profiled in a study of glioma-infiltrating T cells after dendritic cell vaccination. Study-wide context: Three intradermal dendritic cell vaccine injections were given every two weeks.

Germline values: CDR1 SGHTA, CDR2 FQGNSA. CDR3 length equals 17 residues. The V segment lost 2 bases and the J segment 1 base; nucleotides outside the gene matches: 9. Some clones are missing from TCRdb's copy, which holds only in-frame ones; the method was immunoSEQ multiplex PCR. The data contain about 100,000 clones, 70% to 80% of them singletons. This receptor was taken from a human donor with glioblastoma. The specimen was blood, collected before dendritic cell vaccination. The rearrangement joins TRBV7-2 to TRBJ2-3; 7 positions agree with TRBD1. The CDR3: CASSLTRTTGGTDTQYF. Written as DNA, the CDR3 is TGTGCCAGCAGCTTAACTCGGACCACAGGGGGCACAGATACGCAGTATTTT.